Presented here are 16 T cell receptor beta chains from one specimen sequenced in a study of Ad26.COV2.S vaccination and SARS-CoV-2 variants. Sequencing used immunoSEQ multiplex PCR; TCRdb keeps in-frame clones, though not all of them. The table records about 400,000 clones, approximately 87% of them present only once. Stated treatment: around 19 received Ad26.COV2.S at low or high dose, single or two shots; 5 received placebo; per-sample allocation not given. Sampling was performed 63 days after the first vaccine or placebo injection. Sequenced here: peripheral blood, sampled in a trial of Ad26.COV2.S vaccine versus placebo. The receptors come from a person between 18 and 60 years old who received the Ad26.COV2.S COVID-19 vaccine or a placebo.

The chain uses TRBV6-1 and TRBJ1-3; TRBD1 is a possible D gene (6 bases). The germline CDR1 and CDR2 sequences are MNHNS and SASEGT. This CDR3 region has 17 residues. The V end was cut by 0 bases, the J end by 0 bases, with 12 bases between. The CDR3 protein is CASSEAYRALSGNTIYF. Written as DNA, the CDR3 is TGTGCCAGCAGTGAAGCCTACAGGGCGCTCTCTGGAAACACCATATATTTT.

The V call is TRBV9, the J call TRBJ2-4; weak D call: TRBD1 (8 bases). CDR3 length: 13 amino acids. Trimming shortened V by 1 base and J by 8 bases, and 10 bases separated the two germline ends. Germline CDR1 reads SGDLS; CDR2 reads YYNGEE. For the CDR3, the DNA is TGTGCCAGCAGCGTAACAGGGGGGGACATTCAGTACTTC. Translated: CASSVTGGDIQYF. Full variable domain (rest looked up from reference TRBV9 and TRBJ2-4): DSGVTQTPKHLITATGQRVTLRCSPRSGDLSVYWYQQSLDQGLQFLIQYYNGEERAKGNILERFSAQQFPDLHSELNLSSLELGDSALYFCASSVTGGDIQYFGAGTRLSVL.

This clone was seen a single time. The chain carries TRBV5-1 and TRBJ2-5; D not resolved. The germline V gene has CDR1 SGHRS and CDR2 YFSETQ. The CDR3 spans 17 residues. V lost 4 bases and J lost 1, with 20 bases in between. CDR3 in DNA: TGCGCCAGCAGCAGTCCCCGCGGTTACCTTACCCAAGAGACCCAGTACTTC. As protein: CASSSPRGYLTQETQYF. Looking up the rest from reference TRBV5-1 and TRBJ2-5 gives the full variable domain: KAGVTQTPRYLIKTRGQQVTLSCSPISGHRSVSWYQQTPGQGLQFLFEYFSETQRNKGNFPGRFSGRQFSNSRSEMNVSTLELGDSALYLCASSSPRGYLTQETQYFGPGTRLLVL.

The chain carries TRBV5-6 and TRBJ2-7, with D uncertain. Deletions cut 2 bases from V and 1 base from J, with 7 bases between. CDR1 and CDR2 (germline): SGHDT, YYEEEE. This CDR3 spans 13 amino acids. The CDR3 is CASSFMSSYEQYF. The DNA for the CDR3 is TGTGCCAGCAGCTTCATGAGTTCCTACGAGCAGTACTTC.

V gene TRBV6-9 combines with J gene TRBJ2-3; D remains unclear. The germline V and J ends were trimmed by 2 bases and 4 bases, with 10 bases remaining between them. CDR3 length: 14 amino acids. The germline V gene encodes CDR1 MNHGY and CDR2 SVAAGI. CDR3 in amino acids: CASSYSSSADTQYF. The CDR3 DNA follows: TGTGCCAGCAGTTATAGTAGTTCGGCAGATACGCAGTATTTT.

This clone has more than one count but fewer than ten. The gene calls are TRBV11-2 and TRBJ2-7; D not resolved. Per germline, CDR1 SGHAT and CDR2 FQNNGV. The CDR3 is made up of 14 amino acids. V shed 5 bases and J shed 3 bases, with 14 bases lying between them. In DNA form, the CDR3 reads TGTGCCAGCAGCAACCGGGCCGAGGTCTACGAGCAGTACTTC. It specifies CASSNRAEVYEQYF.

The chain is built from TRBV4-1 and TRBJ2-2; 8 nucleotides match TRBD1. In germline, CDR1 is MGHRA, CDR2 YSYEKL. The CDR3 totals 14 residues. The V and J ends lost 3 bases and 9 bases, in that order; junction bases with no gene match: 6. CDR3 nucleotide sequence: TGCGCCAGCAGCCACCCCCAGGGGGCAAGGGAGCTGTTTTTT. This gives the protein CASSHPQGARELFF.

This sequence joins TRBV12-3 or TRBV12-4 and TRBJ1-1; the D is unclear. CDR3 length equals 12 residues. V lost 3 bases and J lost 1, with 3 bases in between. The CDR3 loop reads CASSFQNTEAFF. CDR3 nucleotides: TGTGCCAGCAGTTTTCAGAACACTGAAGCTTTCTTT.

About this clone: The sample contains more than one DNA sequence encoding this CDR3. The genes are TRBV6-5 and TRBJ2-5, with D tentatively TRBD1 (5 bases). V lost 3 bases, J lost 3 bases, and 8 bases lay in between. Germline CDR1 is MNHEY and CDR2 is SVGAGI. The CDR3 is 13 residues long. For the CDR3, the DNA is TGTGCCAGCAGTTATGGCAGGGAAGAGACCCAGTACTTC. This sequence encodes CASSYGREETQYF.

The chain employs TRBV23-1 and TRBJ1-2; 8 nucleotides align to TRBD1. TRBV23-1 is flagged as an ORF with uncertain function. Trimming at V came to 5 bases and at J to 4 bases, leaving 6 bases not matched to a gene. The CDR3 totals 14 residues. The CDR3 DNA reads TGCGCCAGCAGTACCCTACAGGGGGTCTATGGCTACACCTTC. This sequence encodes CASSTLQGVYGYTF.

The chain joins TRBV4-3 to TRBJ2-2; D is perhaps TRBD1 or TRBD2 (6 bases each). Germline assignment: CDR1 LGHNA and CDR2 YSLEER. The germline V and J ends were trimmed by 4 bases and 6 bases, with 18 bases remaining between them. CDR3 length: 16 amino acids. CDR3 nucleotide sequence: TGCGCCAGCAGCCTGAGATCCCCGGGGGCGGCCGGGGAGCTGTTTTTT. Its protein product is CASSLRSPGAAGELFF.

The V call is TRBV2, the J call TRBJ2-3, with TRBD1 matching 9 bases. This CDR3 has 15 residues. CDR1 and CDR2 (germline): SNHLY, FYNNEI. V shed 6 bases, J shed 0 bases, and the junction held 4 bases outside the gene matches. As DNA, the CDR3 is TGTGCCAGCAGGGGACAGGGCACTAGCACAGATACGCAGTATTTT. This translates into CASRGQGTSTDTQYF.

The table lists this clone with a count of one. The J gene is TRBJ2-7, the V gene TRBV28, with a possible D match to TRBD1 (5 bases). The germline gives CDR1 MDHEN, CDR2 SYDVKM. This CDR3 has 14 amino acids. Trimming removed 7 bases at V and 2 bases at J, with 15 bases between. CDR3 bases: TGTGCCAGCACCCTTACTCAGGGAACCTACGAGCAGTACTTC. Protein product: CASTLTQGTYEQYF.

Worth noting for this clone: Within the sample, other DNA sequences also encode this same CDR3. The chain combines TRBV19 with TRBJ2-6, with no clear D. CDR3 length: 13 residues. Trimming took off 4 bases at V and 4 bases at J, with 5 bases between the two ends. The germline V gene has CDR1 LNHDA and CDR2 SQIVND (reference sequence). CDR3 residues: CASSSTGANVLTF. For the CDR3, the DNA is TGTGCCAGTAGTAGCACGGGGGCCAACGTCCTGACTTTC.

This chain links TRBV5-1 with TRBJ1-5, with unresolved D. Germline-derived CDR1 and CDR2 are SGHRS and YFSETQ. V lost 0 bases and J lost 5, with 6 bases in between. The CDR3 length is 13 residues. The CDR3 sequence is CASSLAVDQPQHF. DNA of the CDR3: TGCGCCAGCAGCTTGGCGGTGGATCAGCCCCAGCATTTT.

V gene TRBV5-1 combines with J gene TRBJ2-3, with 15 bases fitting TRBD2. Losses at the gene ends were 4 bases for V and 0 bases for J; bases not matched to a gene: 6. Germline lookup yields CDR1 SGHRS and CDR2 YFSETQ. This CDR3 spans 18 amino acids. The CDR3 reads CASSRGLAGGSSTDTQYF. The CDR3 nucleotides are TGCGCCAGCAGCCGGGGACTAGCGGGGGGATCTAGCACAGATACGCAGTATTTT.